The T cell receptor (beta chain) under discussion was sequenced for a study of early T cells in non-severe SARS-CoV-2 infection. Regarding the study as a whole: In VDJdb matching, anti-spike CD8 responses were favored while private and CD4 specificities went missing.

Germline V gives CDR1 SQVTM, CDR2 ANQGSEA. The J segment lost 5 bases and the V segment lost 6 bases, leaving 6 bases of the junction unmatched. This CDR3 spans 12 amino acids. TCRdb recomputed calls from the 5' RACE reads with MiXCR, one row per CDR3 protein. The profile shows some 91,000 distinct CDR3 sequences, under 15% of them singletons. This clonotype was seen only a few times. Its antigen is still unknown. Sequences were obtained from whole blood. The chain combines TRBV29-1 with TRBJ2-7; 8 bases map to TRBD1. This clonotype was obtained from an adult who was a healthcare worker with PCR-confirmed SARS-CoV-2 infection or an uninfected control (not recorded which). Written as DNA, the CDR3 is TGCAGCGTAGGGGACAGGCCGGACGAGCAGTACTTC. This sequence encodes CSVGDRPDEQYF.